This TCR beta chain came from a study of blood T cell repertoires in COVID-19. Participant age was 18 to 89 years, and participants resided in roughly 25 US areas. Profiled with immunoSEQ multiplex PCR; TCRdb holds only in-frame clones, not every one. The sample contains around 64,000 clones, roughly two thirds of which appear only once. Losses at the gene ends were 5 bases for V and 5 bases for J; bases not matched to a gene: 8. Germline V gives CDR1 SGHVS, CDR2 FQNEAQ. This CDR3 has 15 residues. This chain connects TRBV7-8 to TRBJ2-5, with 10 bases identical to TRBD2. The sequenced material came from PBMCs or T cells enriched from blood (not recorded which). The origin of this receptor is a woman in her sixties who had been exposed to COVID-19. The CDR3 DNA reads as TGTGCCAGCAGCATGACTAGCGGGCGAGGGGAGACCCAGTACTTC. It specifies CASSMTSGRGETQYF.